The 27 T cell receptor beta chains presented below share a single source sample, sequenced in a study of T cells after yellow fever vaccination. One entry per CDR3 protein, called by TCRdb with MiXCR from the 5' RACE reads. The data show around 530,000 distinct CDR3 sequences, 17% seen once. The sample consisted of PBMCs, taken around 5 days after the first yellow fever vaccination. The receptors stem from a man between 18 and 35 years old who received the YFV17D yellow fever vaccine.

V and J are TRBV20-1 and TRBJ1-6; D unresolved. The germline gives CDR1 DFQATT, CDR2 SNEGSKA (reference sequence). The length of the CDR3 is 13 residues. The V gene lost 5 bases and the J gene lost 6 bases, with 11 bases spanning the gap. The CDR3 DNA reads as TGCAGTGCTTATAGACGGCCTAATTCACCCCTCCACTTT. Translation gives CSAYRRPNSPLHF.

This chain connects TRBV9 to TRBJ2-1, with TRBD2 identical over 10 bases. This CDR3 contains 15 residues. The trim removed 4 bases at V and 4 bases at J, leaving 5 bases unmatched. Germline V CDR1 and CDR2: SGDLS, YYNGEE. CDR3 loop: CASSTGTSVYNEQFF. DNA of the CDR3: TGTGCCAGCAGCACCGGGACTAGCGTATACAATGAGCAGTTCTTC.

This clonotype was seen repeatedly, ten times or more. The rearrangement links TRBV4-3 to TRBJ2-2; D gene unclear. V lost 2 bases to trimming and J lost 6 bases, with 7 bases between them. Germline V gene data show CDR1 as LGHNA and CDR2 as YSLEER. This CDR3 comprises 13 residues. The chain's CDR3 is CASSQIISGELFF. CDR3 nucleotides: TGCGCCAGCAGCCAAATTATTTCCGGGGAGCTGTTTTTT.

In this sample, this clonotype turned up many times. This chain uses TRBV30 with TRBJ2-5; 9 nucleotides line up with TRBD2. The CDR3 length is 14 residues. CDR1 and CDR2 (germline): GTSNPN, SVGIG (reference sequence). The J segment lost 7 bases and the V segment lost 1 base, leaving 7 bases of the junction unmatched. The CDR3 is CAWSEGTSSGTQYF. The CDR3 DNA reads TGTGCCTGGAGTGAAGGGACTAGCAGCGGGACCCAGTACTTC.

This clonotype was found a few times. The chain couples TRBV7-9 to TRBJ1-2; unclear D gene. V gave up 1 base and J gave up 8 bases, with 11 bases separating them. The CDR3 totals 13 residues. From germline, CDR1 is SEHNR and CDR2 FQNEAQ (reference sequence). CDR3 coding DNA: TGTGCCAGCAGCTTAGGAATGACAACGGGCTACACCTTC. Protein product: CASSLGMTTGYTF.

This clonotype was detected ten times or more. This rearrangement joins TRBV4-3 to TRBJ2-7, with D perhaps TRBD1 or TRBD2 (6 bases each). From germline, CDR1 is LGHNA and CDR2 YSLEER. The CDR3 has 15 residues. V was pared by 1 base and J by 4 bases, with 14 bases between. The CDR3 loop reads CASSQGVGGPYEQYF. DNA of the CDR3: TGCGCCAGCAGCCAAGGAGTCGGGGGCCCATACGAGCAGTACTTC.

This clonotype was counted between two and nine times. V is TRBV12-3 or TRBV12-4 and J is TRBJ1-1, with D perhaps matching TRBD1 (6 bases). Trimming removed 6 bases at V and 11 bases at J, with 13 bases between. The CDR3 has 11 amino acids. CDR3 sequence reads: CASSTIGGAFF. CDR3 nucleotide sequence: TGTGCCAGCAGCACCATAGGGGGGGCTTTCTTT.

This rearrangement joins TRBV9 to TRBJ1-2; D remains ambiguous. Germline CDR1 is SGDLS and CDR2 is YYNGEE. V gave up 2 bases and J gave up 13 bases, with 15 bases separating them. CDR3 length: 12 amino acids. The CDR3 DNA reads as TGTGCCAGCAGCGTGGACGGCCCGGTCCTCACCTTC. It is translated as CASSVDGPVLTF.

This clonotype was observed a handful of times. V gene TRBV7-2 combines with J gene TRBJ2-5; D assignment may be TRBD1 or TRBD2 (6 bases each). Looked up from germline, CDR1 is SGHTA and CDR2 is FQGNSA. Deletions cut 8 bases from V and 4 bases from J, with 26 bases between. This CDR3 region has 17 residues. CDR3 region: CASGAWGAGAFGETQYF. The DNA for the CDR3 is TGTGCCAGCGGCGCCTGGGGGGCTGGGGCGTTTGGAGAGACCCAGTACTTC. The full variable domain, completed using reference TRBV7-2 and TRBJ2-5, is GAGVSQSPSNKVTEKGKDVELRCDPISGHTALYWYRQSLGQGLEFLIYFQGNSAPDKSGLPSDRFSAERTGGSVSTLTIQRTQQEDSAVYLCASGAWGAGAFGETQYFGPGTRLLVL.

This sequence joins TRBV7-9 and TRBJ2-1, with a possible D match to TRBD1 (5 bases). This CDR3 has 13 amino acids. Trimming stripped 5 bases from V and 10 bases from J, with 15 bases between. Germline-derived CDR1 and CDR2 are SEHNR and FQNEAQ (reference sequence). This CDR3 reads CASSLGPQGEQFF. The DNA for the CDR3 is TGTGCCAGCAGCCTCGGCCCCCAGGGCGAGCAGTTCTTC.

This sequence joins TRBV7-8 and TRBJ2-2; the D is unclear. V was pared by 5 bases and J by 4 bases, with 14 bases between. CDR3 length: 15 amino acids. In germline, CDR1 is SGHVS, CDR2 FQNEAQ. The CDR3, as DNA: TGTGCCAGCAGCCACGTCGGATGGGGCACCGGGGAGCTGTTTTTT. Its protein is CASSHVGWGTGELFF.

J is TRBJ1-2 and V is TRBV12-3 or TRBV12-4; TRBD1 matches 7 bases. The CDR3 totals 13 residues. V lost 8 bases, J lost 8 bases, and 11 bases stayed unmatched. The CDR3 sequence is CASQDRATKGYTF. The CDR3, as DNA: TGTGCCAGCCAAGACAGGGCCACGAAAGGCTACACCTTC.

V and J are TRBV6-6 and TRBJ2-7; D might be TRBD2 (5 bases). The germline V gene encodes CDR1 MNHNY and CDR2 SVGAGI (reference sequence). The CDR3 totals 13 residues. V was trimmed by 10 bases and J by 6 bases, leaving 19 bases between them. This CDR3 is CATNGVTTGEQYV. The CDR3 region has the DNA TGTGCCACCAACGGGGTTACTACGGGCGAGCAGTACGTC.

This clonotype came up a few times. The rearrangement joins TRBV10-3 to TRBJ1-5, with no clear D. From germline, CDR1 is ENHRY and CDR2 SYGVKD. V dropped 6 bases and J dropped 9 bases, with 15 bases sitting between them. The CDR3 has 13 amino acids. The CDR3 coding sequence is TGTGCCATCAGCGCGACGGAGTTTGGGCCCCAGCATTTT. This gives the protein CAISATEFGPQHF.

The chain couples TRBV25-1 to TRBJ2-3; 7 bases line up with TRBD1. Losses at the gene ends were 6 bases for V and 4 bases for J; bases not matched to a gene: 10. Germline CDR1 MGHDK, CDR2 SYGVNS. This CDR3 is built from 15 residues. The DNA of the CDR3 is TGTGCCAGCAGCAAGACAGGGACGAGATCAGATACGCAGTATTTT. Its protein is CASSKTGTRSDTQYF.

The rearrangement uses TRBV7-9 and TRBJ1-2; D is uncertain. V was cut by 5 bases and J by 8 bases, with 12 bases left in between. This CDR3 has 12 residues. Germline CDR1 and CDR2: SEHNR and FQNEAQ (reference sequence). The CDR3 DNA follows: TGTGCCAGCAGCCCTACTCGGTGGGGCTACACCTTC. Protein: CASSPTRWGYTF.

The V and J genes are TRBV7-2 and TRBJ2-7, with TRBD1 as a possible D gene (6 bases). The V end was cut by 1 base, the J end by 4 bases, with 14 bases between. CDR3 length: 15 residues. Germline V lookup: CDR1 SGHTA, CDR2 FQGNSA. CDR3 in amino acids: CASSLGGYQGYEQYF. CDR3 bases: TGTGCCAGCAGCTTAGGGGGCTACCAGGGGTACGAGCAGTACTTC.

V usage is TRBV14 and J usage is TRBJ2-2; 9 bases are shared with TRBD1. The CDR3 totals 18 residues. Germline trimming cut 2 bases from V and 4 bases from J; bases unmatched to any gene: 11. In germline, CDR1 is SGHDN, CDR2 FVKESK. CDR3 DNA: TGTGCCAGCAGCCAAACCAGACTACAGGGGGCGCGCACCGGGGAGCTGTTTTTT. Translation: CASSQTRLQGARTGELFF.

J is TRBJ2-5 and V is TRBV5-6; no reliable D call. The germline V gene encodes CDR1 SGHDT and CDR2 YYEEEE. The CDR3 has 13 amino acids. The ends were cut back, 4 bases at V and 3 bases at J, with 10 bases in the middle. The CDR3 here is CASSMSGEETQYF. CDR3 sequence (DNA): TGTGCCAGCAGCATGTCCGGTGAAGAGACCCAGTACTTC.

This clonotype has a handful of counts. This chain connects TRBV10-3 to TRBJ2-5, with 7 bases fitting TRBD1. After removal of 4 bases from V and 4 bases from J, the junction contained 9 bases not matched to a gene. The CDR3 covers 15 residues. The germline CDR1 and CDR2 sequences are ENHRY and SYGVKD. The CDR3 DNA follows: TGTGCCATCAGTGTGAGACAGGGATTCCTAGAGACCCAGTACTTC. It yields the protein CAISVRQGFLETQYF.

V is TRBV5-6 and J is TRBJ1-2; 10 bases map to TRBD1. Germline assignment: CDR1 SGHDT and CDR2 YYEEEE. The CDR3 has 15 residues. With V trimmed by 2 bases and J by 4 bases, 5 bases remained unmatched. The CDR3 loop reads CASSFPDRGTYGYTF. The CDR3 DNA sequence: TGTGCCAGCAGCTTCCCGGACAGGGGGACCTATGGCTACACCTTC.

A single count supports this clonotype. The J gene is TRBJ1-1, the V gene TRBV5-1; no firm D call. Trimming left V 0 bases short and J 4 bases short, with 16 bases between. CDR3 length: 16 amino acids. The V gene's germline CDR1 is SGHRS and CDR2 YFSETQ. The CDR3 DNA follows: TGCGCCAGCAGCTTGGCCCTGATAATGGGAGGCACTGAAGCTTTCTTT. As protein: CASSLALIMGGTEAFF.

V gene TRBV7-9 combines with J gene TRBJ1-6; possible D gene TRBD1, 5 bases. The CDR3 is 14 residues long. Trimming took off 7 bases at V and 8 bases at J, with 15 bases between the two ends. The germline gives CDR1 SEHNR, CDR2 FQNEAQ (reference sequence). CDR3 bases: TGTGCCAGCACCGTAAGGGACGGAGATTCACCCCTCCACTTT. This encodes CASTVRDGDSPLHF.

The chain is built from TRBV20-1 and TRBJ1-5, with D possibly TRBD1 on 5 matching bases. The CDR3 has 13 residues. Germline CDR1 and CDR2: DFQATT and SNEGSKA (reference sequence). The V end was cut by 6 bases, the J end by 5 bases, with 14 bases between. The CDR3 DNA follows: TGCAGTGCAAGGAGTCAGGGTGATCAGCCCCAGCATTTT. Residues: CSARSQGDQPQHF.

This clonotype has ten or more counts. The J gene is TRBJ2-1, the V gene TRBV6-5; possible D gene TRBD2, 5 bases. CDR1 MNHEY and CDR2 SVGAGI come from the germline V gene. CDR3 length equals 13 residues. V was trimmed by 6 bases and J by 0 bases, leaving 6 bases between them. In DNA form, the CDR3 reads TGTGCCAGCAGCACTAGCTCCTACAATGAGCAGTTCTTC. It specifies CASSTSSYNEQFF.

The chain uses TRBV11-2 and TRBJ1-5, with D possibly TRBD1 on 5 matching bases. V was pared by 5 bases and J by 4 bases, with 15 bases between. This CDR3 has 15 amino acids. Germline values: CDR1 SGHAT, CDR2 FQNNGV. CDR3 sequence reads: CASSPGASPNQPQHF. The CDR3 DNA reads TGTGCCAGCAGCCCCGGGGCCAGCCCGAATCAGCCCCAGCATTTT. Combining the CDR3 with reference TRBV11-2 and TRBJ1-5 gives the whole variable domain EAGVAQSPRYKIIEKRQSVAFWCNPISGHATLYWYQQILGQGPKLLIQFQNNGVVDDSQLPKDRFSAERLKGVDSTLKIQPAKLEDSAVYLCASSPGASPNQPQHFGDGTRLSIL.

This clonotype came up a few times. This sequence joins TRBV28 and TRBJ2-7; TRBD1 matches 7 bases. CDR3 length: 12 amino acids. The V gene end was trimmed by 6 bases and the J gene end by 7 bases; junction bases not matched to a gene: 6. Germline assignment: CDR1 MDHEN and CDR2 SYDVKM. The CDR3, as DNA: TGTGCCAGCAGCCGACAGGGCCGGGAGCAGTACGTC. Translated, it gives CASSRQGREQYV.